Each of the 17 T cell receptor beta chains below was sequenced from the same sample in a study of blood T cell repertoires in COVID-19. Assay: immunoSEQ multiplex PCR; the TCRdb copy retains only in-frame clones and omits some. The sample lists about 260,000 clones; about 88% were seen once. The sample comprised PBMCs or T cells enriched from blood (not recorded which). These receptor sequences come from a man aged 25 to 45 with acute COVID-19.

V usage is TRBV9 and J usage is TRBJ1-2; D ambiguous. Germline values: CDR1 SGDLS, CDR2 YYNGEE. The CDR3 spans 15 residues. Trimming pared 0 bases from V and 5 bases from J, leaving 14 bases between. CDR3 protein: CASSVDEGRTYGYTF. The CDR3 DNA reads as TGTGCCAGCAGCGTAGATGAGGGCCGGACGTATGGCTACACCTTC. Based on the CDR3 plus reference TRBV9 and TRBJ1-2, the full variable domain is DSGVTQTPKHLITATGQRVTLRCSPRSGDLSVYWYQQSLDQGLQFLIQYYNGEERAKGNILERFSAQQFPDLHSELNLSSLELGDSALYFCASSVDEGRTYGYTFGSGTRLTVV.

The CDR3 region is CAWSGFFGLGGTEAFF. Written as DNA, the CDR3 is TGTGCCTGGAGTGGTTTCTTCGGTTTAGGGGGCACTGAAGCTTTCTTT. The chain combines TRBV30 with TRBJ1-1, with D maybe TRBD1 (6 bases). The CDR3 is made up of 16 amino acids. CDR1 and CDR2 (germline): GTSNPN, SVGIG (reference sequence). V was cut by 1 base and J by 4 bases, with 19 bases left in between.

The chain is built from TRBV7-2 and TRBJ1-6, with a tentative D call TRBD1 (6 bases). Germline CDR1 is SGHTA and CDR2 is FQGNSA. The germline V and J ends were trimmed by 5 bases and 7 bases, with 12 bases remaining between them. The CDR3 has 14 amino acids. The DNA for the CDR3 is TGTGCCAGCAGCCCTACTAGGGGGAATTCACCCCTCCACTTT. The encoded protein is CASSPTRGNSPLHF.

In this sample, this clone turned up once. The V and J genes are TRBV19 and TRBJ2-1, with TRBD1 as a possible D gene (6 bases). Germline V gene lookup returns CDR1 LNHDA and CDR2 SQIVND (reference sequence). The CDR3 extends over 16 amino acids. Trimming shortened V by 6 bases and J by 6 bases, and 21 bases separated the two germline ends. This CDR3 reads CASRHEQGVRSNEQFF. The CDR3 coding sequence is TGTGCCAGTAGACACGAACAGGGTGTTAGGAGCAATGAGCAGTTCTTC.

The chain carries TRBV27 and TRBJ1-5; D is perhaps TRBD1 (6 bases). This CDR3 is built from 13 residues. V was clipped by 6 bases and J by 6 bases, with 12 bases between them. CDR1 is MNHEY and CDR2 is SMNVEV in the germline V gene (reference sequence). The CDR3 DNA is TGTGCCAGCAGCACGACAGGTTCTCAGCCCCAGCATTTT. Amino acid sequence: CASSTTGSQPQHF.

The V gene is TRBV6-6, the J gene TRBJ2-7; 8 nucleotides agree with TRBD2. Germline V gene lookup returns CDR1 MNHNY and CDR2 SVGAGI (reference sequence). V gave up 2 bases and J gave up 4 bases; unmatched junction bases: 10. This CDR3 is built from 16 residues. CDR3 sequence reads: CASSYGSGGISYEQYV. For the CDR3, the DNA is TGTGCCAGCAGTTACGGGTCGGGGGGGATTAGTTACGAGCAGTACGTC.

The chain has TRBV5-1 and TRBJ1-3; D perhaps matches TRBD1 (6 bases). Deletions cut 0 bases from V and 0 bases from J, with 22 bases between. CDR3 length: 20 amino acids. The V gene's germline CDR1 is SGHRS and CDR2 YFSETQ. CDR3 sequence reads: CASSLEATIYRADSGNTIYF. The CDR3 DNA is TGCGCCAGCAGCTTGGAGGCAACTATTTACAGGGCCGACTCTGGAAACACCATATATTTT.

V and J are TRBV19 and TRBJ1-5; TRBD1 agrees at 7 bases. Germline CDR1 LNHDA, CDR2 SQIVND (reference sequence). This CDR3 region has 17 residues. V shed 5 bases and J 6 bases; nucleotides not matched to a gene: 16. CDR3 region: CASSSKTTGYSGQPQHF. CDR3 coding DNA: TGTGCCAGTAGTTCCAAAACGACAGGGTACAGTGGTCAGCCCCAGCATTTT. Complete variable domain (other parts from reference TRBV19 and TRBJ1-5): DGGITQSPKYLFRKEGQNVTLSCEQNLNHDAMYWYRQDPGQGLRLIYYSQIVNDFQKGDIAEGYSVSREKKESFPLTVTSAQKNPTAFYLCASSSKTTGYSGQPQHFGDGTRLSIL.

This clone has just a few counts. The chain has TRBV5-1 and TRBJ2-5, with 9 bases identical to TRBD1. Trimming took 2 bases from V and 4 from J; bases not matched to a gene: 9. The CDR3 runs to 16 residues. Germline CDR1 and CDR2: SGHRS and YFSETQ. The CDR3 nucleotides read TGCGCCAGCAGCTTAGCGGGACAGGGCGGCCGAGAGACCCAGTACTTC. Residues: CASSLAGQGGRETQYF.

This chain uses TRBV29-1 with TRBJ1-2; perhaps TRBD1 as D (5 bases). CDR3 length: 12 amino acids. The germline V gene encodes CDR1 SQVTM and CDR2 ANQGSEA. V was trimmed by 7 bases and J by 5 bases, leaving 14 bases between them. CDR3 sequence: CSGHHGAYGYTF. The CDR3 coding sequence is TGCAGCGGGCATCATGGGGCTTATGGCTACACCTTC.

V gene TRBV18 combines with J gene TRBJ2-1; 8 bases are shared with TRBD1. Germline V gives CDR1 KGHSH, CDR2 LQKENI. The CDR3 covers 18 residues. J lost 0 bases, V lost 1 base, and 8 bases had no gene match. The CDR3: CASSPRGGDRSSYNEQFF. As DNA, the CDR3 is TGTGCCAGCTCACCACGCGGCGGGGACAGGAGCTCCTACAATGAGCAGTTCTTC.

The chain links TRBV6-5 to TRBJ2-2; TRBD2 aligns across 7 bases. The V and J ends lost 2 bases and 1 base, in that order; junction bases with no gene match: 4. Germline lookup yields CDR1 MNHEY and CDR2 SVGAGI. The CDR3 contains 16 residues. The CDR3 coding sequence is TGTGCCAGCAGTTACGGGCGGGGGTTGAACACCGGGGAGCTGTTTTTT. It is translated as CASSYGRGLNTGELFF.

This clone showed up just a few times. The chain links TRBV27 to TRBJ1-5, with 8 positions matching TRBD1. CDR1 and CDR2 (germline): MNHEY, SMNVEV (reference sequence). The CDR3 covers 15 residues. Unmatched junction bases numbered 8, after V lost 4 bases and J lost 6 bases. The DNA of the CDR3 is TGTGCCAGCAGTTCCGGACAGGGTAATACTCAGCCCCAGCATTTT. Residues: CASSSGQGNTQPQHF.

This sequence joins TRBV6-4 and TRBJ2-1; TRBD2 aligns across 10 bases. This CDR3 is built from 15 residues. CDR1 and CDR2 (germline): MRHNA, SNTAGT. The ends lost 4 bases at V and 13 bases at J; junction bases unmatched: 13. The CDR3 bases are TGTGCCAGCAGTGTCGCTTTAGCGGGGGGCGTTTTACAGTTCTTC. Protein sequence: CASSVALAGGVLQFF.

The chain recombines TRBV28 with TRBJ1-1, with D possibly being TRBD1 (6 bases). Per the germline V gene, CDR1 is MDHEN and CDR2 is SYDVKM. Trimming left V 3 bases short and J 1 base short, with 9 bases between. The CDR3 sequence is 14 residues long. The CDR3 coding sequence is TGTGCCAGCAGTTTGAGGACAGAGAACACTGAAGCTTTCTTT. Protein: CASSLRTENTEAFF.

In this sample, this clone turned up once. One junction end does not reproduce the germline sequence, and a read error may be involved. V gene TRBV5-1 combines with J gene TRBJ1-1; TRBD1 might be the D (5 bases). The CDR3 loop spans 14 amino acids. The V gene's germline CDR1 is SGHRS and CDR2 YFSETQ. CDR3 DNA: TGTGCCAGCAGCTCGCCCTCGGGGGGGTCAAAAGCTTTCTTT. Translated, it gives CASSSPSGGSKAFF.

The chain links TRBV25-1 to TRBJ1-1; D not certain. Germline V lookup: CDR1 MGHDK, CDR2 SYGVNS. Trimming took 1 base from V and 0 from J, leaving 3 bases between them. CDR3 length: 13 amino acids. The CDR3 region has the DNA TGTGCCAGCAGTGAATTAGTGAACACTGAAGCTTTCTTT. It codes for CASSELVNTEAFF.